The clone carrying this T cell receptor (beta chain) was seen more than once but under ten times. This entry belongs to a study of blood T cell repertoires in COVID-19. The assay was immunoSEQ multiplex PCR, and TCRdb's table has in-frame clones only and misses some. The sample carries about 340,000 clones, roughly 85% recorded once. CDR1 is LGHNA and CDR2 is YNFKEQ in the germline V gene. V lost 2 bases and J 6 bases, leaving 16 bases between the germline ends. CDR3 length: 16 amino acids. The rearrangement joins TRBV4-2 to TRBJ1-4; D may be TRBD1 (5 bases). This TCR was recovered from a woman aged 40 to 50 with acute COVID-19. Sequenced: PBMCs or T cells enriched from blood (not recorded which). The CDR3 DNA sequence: TGTGCCAGCAGCCAAACTCCCGGAGGGGCGTATGAAAAACTGTTTTTT. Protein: CASSQTPGGAYEKLFF.